A single sample is the source of the 27 T cell receptor beta chains below, sequenced in a study of blood T cell repertoires in COVID-19. Clones were read by immunoSEQ multiplex PCR, and TCRdb kept only the in-frame ones, dropping some. The sample carries 390,000 or so clones, about 90% recorded once. Material for sequencing was peripheral blood. These receptors all come from a woman aged 25 to 39 with COVID-19, enrolled during active disease.

The chain carries TRBV6-5 and TRBJ2-7; TRBD2 agrees at 14 bases. There are 16 residues in the CDR3. The V gene's germline CDR1 is MNHEY and CDR2 SVGAGI. Trimming cost V 4 bases and J 2 bases; bases outside gene matches: 4. CDR3 nucleotide sequence: TGTGCCAGCAGTTTCCTGACTAGCGGGAGGGCCTACGAGCAGTACTTC. Its protein product is CASSFLTSGRAYEQYF.

The rearrangement uses TRBV19 and TRBJ2-6; D may be TRBD1 (6 bases). CDR3 length: 18 amino acids. V was clipped by 1 base and J by 4 bases, with 17 bases between them. Germline V gene sequence: CDR1 LNHDA, CDR2 SQIVND (reference sequence). DNA of the CDR3: TGTGCCAGTAGTATAGCCCCCCAGGGGATGCGCGGGGCCAACGTCCTGACTTTC. It yields the protein CASSIAPQGMRGANVLTF. The entire variable domain, with the rest obtained from reference TRBV19 and TRBJ2-6, is as follows: DGGITQSPKYLFRKEGQNVTLSCEQNLNHDAMYWYRQDPGQGLRLIYYSQIVNDFQKGDIAEGYSVSREKKESFPLTVTSAQKNPTAFYLCASSIAPQGMRGANVLTFGAGSRLTVL.

The rearrangement joins TRBV6-5 to TRBJ1-1; D possibly corresponds to TRBD1 (5 bases). CDR1 MNHEY and CDR2 SVGAGI come from the germline V gene. Trimming removed 6 bases from V and 12 bases from J, with 17 bases in between. The CDR3 is made up of 12 amino acids. Written as DNA, the CDR3 is TGTGCCAGCAGCCAAACAGGTGCGAGCACTTTCTTT. Translation gives CASSQTGASTFF.

This chain joins TRBV6-5 and TRBJ1-2, with D unresolved. Germline CDR1 MNHEY, CDR2 SVGAGI. CDR3 length: 14 amino acids. The germline V and J ends were trimmed by 0 bases and 4 bases, with 9 bases remaining between them. CDR3 in amino acids: CASSYSRVSYGYTF. The CDR3, as DNA: TGTGCCAGCAGTTACTCGCGGGTAAGCTATGGCTACACCTTC.

The CDR3 protein is CASSNSGTTGELFF. CDR3 DNA: TGTGCCAGCAGCAATAGCGGGACCACCGGGGAGCTGTTTTTT. J is TRBJ2-2 and V is TRBV3-1 (or the pseudogene TRBV3-2), with TRBD2 matching 8 bases. The CDR3 spans 14 residues. Germline V gene sequence: CDR1 LGHDT, CDR2 YNNKEL (reference sequence). V dropped 5 bases and J dropped 4; count of bases not matched to a gene: 3.

This sequence joins TRBV7-2 and TRBJ2-3; a weak D match, TRBD1 (5 bases). The CDR3 loop spans 16 amino acids. The germline gives CDR1 SGHTA, CDR2 FQGNSA. Trimming pared 4 bases from V and 4 bases from J, leaving 18 bases between. CDR3 protein: CASSSHRRPAPDTQYF. DNA of the CDR3: TGTGCCAGCAGCTCGCACAGGCGCCCAGCCCCAGATACGCAGTATTTT. Full variable domain (rest looked up from reference TRBV7-2 and TRBJ2-3): GAGVSQSPSNKVTEKGKDVELRCDPISGHTALYWYRQSLGQGLEFLIYFQGNSAPDKSGLPSDRFSAERTGGSVSTLTIQRTQQEDSAVYLCASSSHRRPAPDTQYFGPGTRLTVL.

The rearrangement links TRBV10-3 to TRBJ1-2; D gene unclear. CDR3 length: 13 amino acids. The V and J ends lost 2 bases and 1 base respectively, with 5 bases between them. Per the germline V gene, CDR1 is ENHRY and CDR2 is SYGVKD. In DNA form, the CDR3 reads TGTGCCATCAGTGAGGCCGGTAACTATGGCTACACCTTC. It codes for CAISEAGNYGYTF.

The chain joins TRBV30 to TRBJ2-7, with D perhaps matching TRBD1 (6 bases). The CDR3 is 14 residues long. Germline CDR1 and CDR2: GTSNPN and SVGIG (reference sequence). Trimming removed 3 bases at V and 5 bases at J, with 17 bases between. This CDR3 reads CAWRREQGSHEQYF. CDR3 sequence (DNA): TGTGCCTGGAGAAGGGAACAGGGAAGCCACGAGCAGTACTTC.

The rearrangement joins TRBV28 to TRBJ1-3; perhaps TRBD1 as D (5 bases). V lost 3 bases to trimming and J lost 3 bases, with 9 bases between them. This CDR3 contains 14 residues. From germline, CDR1 is MDHEN and CDR2 SYDVKM. Written as DNA, the CDR3 is TGTGCCAGCAGTTTTCGGGGGAATGGAAACACCATATATTTT. Its translation: CASSFRGNGNTIYF.

The chain recombines TRBV7-9 with TRBJ2-7, with 9 bases identical to TRBD1. Trimming cost V 2 bases and J 12 bases; bases outside gene matches: 11. CDR1 and CDR2 (germline): SEHNR, FQNEAQ (reference sequence). This CDR3 comprises 14 residues. CDR3 sequence reads: CASSLSPGGQGWYF. The CDR3 DNA sequence: TGTGCCAGCAGCTTATCGCCTGGGGGACAGGGATGGTACTTC.

The chain carries TRBV7-9 and TRBJ2-7, with a possible D match to TRBD1 (6 bases). CDR3 length: 14 residues. Germline-derived CDR1 and CDR2 are SEHNR and FQNEAQ (reference sequence). V lost 1 base to trimming and J lost 6 bases, with 13 bases between them. CDR3 nucleotide sequence: TGTGCCAGCAGCTTAGGAACAGCCAGGGGCGAGCAGTACTTC. It encodes CASSLGTARGEQYF.

CDR3 in amino acids: CASSSRTGSYEQYF. In DNA, the CDR3 is TGTGCCAGCAGTTCCCGGACAGGGAGTTACGAGCAGTACTTC. The chain combines TRBV6-2 or TRBV6-3 with TRBJ2-7, with 8 bases fitting TRBD1. J was trimmed by 4 bases and V by 4 bases; bases with no gene match: 6. Germline CDR1 MNHEY, CDR2 SVGEGT. The length of the CDR3 is 14 residues.

CDR3 coding DNA: TGTGCCAGTAGTTCCCACCTAGGACAGGTCACAGATACGCAGTATTTT. This codes for CASSSHLGQVTDTQYF. This sequence joins TRBV19 and TRBJ2-3, with 7 bases fitting TRBD1. Germline-derived CDR1 and CDR2 are LNHDA and SQIVND (reference sequence). The CDR3 sequence is 16 residues long. V was clipped by 5 bases and J by 2 bases; unmatched bases: 10.

The chain is built from TRBV6-5 and TRBJ2-7, with 9 bases fitting TRBD1. Germline CDR1 reads MNHEY; CDR2 reads SVGAGI. This CDR3 has 15 residues. With V trimmed by 2 bases and J by 3 bases, 5 bases remained unmatched. The DNA for the CDR3 is TGTGCCAGCAGTTACGGACAGGGGTCAAACTACGAGCAGTACTTC. It translates to CASSYGQGSNYEQYF.

This rearrangement joins TRBV3-1 (or the pseudogene TRBV3-2) to TRBJ2-5, with 8 positions matching TRBD2. Looked up from germline, CDR1 is LGHDT and CDR2 is YNNKEL (reference sequence). This CDR3 contains 15 residues. Trimming at V came to 4 bases and at J to 5 bases, leaving 9 bases not matched to a gene. This CDR3 reads CASSRQAGGGETQYF. In DNA form, the CDR3 reads TGTGCCAGCAGCCGCCAGGCGGGGGGTGGGGAGACCCAGTACTTC.

This chain links TRBV28 with TRBJ2-3; 8 nucleotides agree with TRBD2. CDR3 length: 15 residues. The junction had 4 bases not matched to a gene; V was cut back by 5 bases and J by 0 bases. CDR1 is MDHEN, CDR2 SYDVKM, per germline. Written as DNA, the CDR3 is TGTGCCAGCAGTCCCACTAGCGGTAGCACAGATACGCAGTATTTT. Residues: CASSPTSGSTDTQYF.

The chain carries TRBV30 and TRBJ1-2; a possible D gene is TRBD1 (6 bases). V shed 0 bases and J shed 7 bases, with 9 bases lying between them. CDR1 and CDR2 from the germline V gene are GTSNPN and SVGIG (reference sequence). There are 12 residues in the CDR3. The CDR3 bases are TGTGCCTGGAGTGTACAGGGCCCTGGCTACACCTTC. It codes for CAWSVQGPGYTF. The variable domain in full, with the rest retrieved from reference TRBV30 and TRBJ1-2, is SQTIHQWPATLVQPVGSPLSLECTVEGTSNPNLYWYRQAAGRGLQLLFYSVGIGQISSEVPQNLSASRPQDRQFILSSKKLLLSDSGFYLCAWSVQGPGYTFGSGTRLTVV.

The gene calls are TRBV7-8 and TRBJ1-5; D is undetermined. The V and J ends lost 4 bases and 7 bases respectively, with 14 bases between them. The germline CDR1 and CDR2 sequences are SGHVS and FQNEAQ. This CDR3 contains 14 residues. CDR3 in DNA: TGTGCCAGCAGCTCCCGACGGGTTAGCCAGCCCCAGCATTTT. Its translation is CASSSRRVSQPQHF.

The genes are TRBV10-3 and TRBJ1-5; D possibly corresponds to TRBD1 (5 bases). This CDR3 is built from 12 residues. Germline CDR1 ENHRY, CDR2 SYGVKD. In nucleotides, the CDR3 is TGTGCTTCCAGGGCAGGGAATCAGCCCCAGCATTTT. It encodes CASRAGNQPQHF.

The chain couples TRBV19 to TRBJ1-1; TRBD1 agrees at 10 bases. With 3 bases clipped from V and 0 bases from J, the junction kept 7 bases outside the gene matches. This CDR3 comprises 17 residues. The germline V gene has CDR1 LNHDA and CDR2 SQIVND (reference sequence). The CDR3 nucleotides read TGTGCCAGTAGTATGCCCCCGGGACAGGGGATGAACACTGAAGCTTTCTTT. Translating gives CASSMPPGQGMNTEAFF.

CDR3: CASTSGTYTQYF. For the CDR3, the DNA is TGTGCCAGCACTTCCGGGACTTATACGCAGTATTTT. V and J are TRBV28 and TRBJ2-3; TRBD2 is a possible D gene (6 bases). This CDR3 contains 12 residues. V gave up 7 bases and J gave up 7 bases, with 12 bases separating them. From germline, CDR1 is MDHEN and CDR2 SYDVKM. Full variable domain (outside the CDR3, taken from reference TRBV28 and TRBJ2-3): DVKVTQSSRYLVKRTGEKVFLECVQDMDHENMFWYRQDPGLGLRLIYFSYDVKMKEKGDIPEGYSVSREKKERFSLILESASTNQTSMYLCASTSGTYTQYFGPGTRLTVL.

This chain joins TRBV5-5 and TRBJ1-1; 7 bases match TRBD1. With 0 bases clipped from V and 4 bases from J, the junction kept 3 bases outside the gene matches. The length of the CDR3 is 14 residues. Germline V gene lookup returns CDR1 SGHKS and CDR2 YYEKEE (reference sequence). CDR3 loop: CASSLGQGITEAFF. The CDR3 bases are TGTGCCAGCAGCTTGGGACAGGGTATCACTGAAGCTTTCTTT. The complete variable domain, with remaining parts taken from reference TRBV5-5 and TRBJ1-1, reads DAGVTQSPTHLIKTRGQQVTLRCSPISGHKSVSWYQQVLGQGPQFIFQYYEKEERGRGNFPDRFSARQFPNYSSELNVNALLLGDSALYLCASSLGQGITEAFFGQGTRLTVV.

The chain recombines TRBV4-1 with TRBJ2-7; 8 nucleotides align to TRBD2. The J segment lost 4 bases and the V segment lost 0 bases, leaving 5 bases of the junction unmatched. Germline loops: CDR1 MGHRA, CDR2 YSYEKL. This CDR3 contains 15 residues. The CDR3 DNA follows: TGCGCCAGCAGCCAAGAGGCGGGAGGACAATACGAGCAGTACTTC. Translated: CASSQEAGGQYEQYF.

This rearrangement joins TRBV5-1 to TRBJ2-7; possible D gene TRBD1, 5 bases. V lost 0 bases, J lost 5 bases, and 15 bases lay in between. This CDR3 is built from 15 residues. CDR1 and CDR2 from the germline V gene are SGHRS and YFSETQ. This CDR3 reads CASSLGQGVFHEQYF. The CDR3 bases are TGCGCCAGCAGCTTGGGGCAGGGTGTCTTCCACGAGCAGTACTTC.

This clone was seen a single time. The chain combines TRBV28 with TRBJ2-2; 12 bases match TRBD2. The germline V gene encodes CDR1 MDHEN and CDR2 SYDVKM. The CDR3 spans 15 residues. J gave up 4 bases and V 3 bases, and 0 bases lay outside the gene matches. This CDR3 is CASSLTSGSTGELFF. CDR3 nucleotides: TGTGCCAGCAGTTTGACTAGCGGGAGCACCGGGGAGCTGTTTTTT. The full variable domain, rest sourced from reference TRBV28 and TRBJ2-2, is DVKVTQSSRYLVKRTGEKVFLECVQDMDHENMFWYRQDPGLGLRLIYFSYDVKMKEKGDIPEGYSVSREKKERFSLILESASTNQTSMYLCASSLTSGSTGELFFGEGSRLTVL.

This chain connects TRBV29-1 to TRBJ2-7, with a possible D match to TRBD1 (5 bases). Trimming shortened V by 4 bases and J by 3 bases, and 13 bases separated the two germline ends. The CDR3 consists of 13 residues. The germline gives CDR1 SQVTM, CDR2 ANQGSEA. CDR3 protein: CSVVGQGIYEQYF. The CDR3, as DNA: TGCAGCGTTGTGGGGCAGGGAATCTACGAGCAGTACTTC.

The rearrangement joins TRBV25-1 to TRBJ1-1, with D tentatively TRBD1 (6 bases). The germline V gene encodes CDR1 MGHDK and CDR2 SYGVNS. The length of the CDR3 is 14 residues. V lost 7 bases and J lost 3, with 15 bases in between. The CDR3 nucleotides read TGTGCCAGCACATGGGGGGGCCGAGACACTGAAGCTTTCTTT. Its protein product is CASTWGGRDTEAFF.